The 6 T cell receptor beta chains reported below all come from one sample, sequenced in a study of blood T cell repertoires in COVID-19. Profiling relied on immunoSEQ multiplex PCR, and the TCRdb table lists in-frame clones only, not all of them. The table includes over 100,000 clones, over 75% detected once. The sequenced material came from peripheral blood. The receptors shown here come from a man older than 75 with acute or convalescent COVID-19.

The chain joins TRBV5-5 to TRBJ2-7; D possibly corresponds to TRBD2 (6 bases). The CDR3 consists of 16 residues. CDR1 SGHKS and CDR2 YYEKEE come from the germline V gene (reference sequence). V lost 0 bases and J lost 2, with 15 bases in between. The CDR3 spells CASSLGGSGATYEQYF. The CDR3, as DNA: TGTGCCAGCAGCTTGGGAGGTTCGGGAGCTACCTACGAGCAGTACTTC.

CDR3 sequence: CASSLSAALSGNTIYF. The CDR3 DNA sequence: TGTGCCAGCAGCTTGAGCGCGGCACTCTCTGGAAACACCATATATTTT. V is TRBV5-6 and J is TRBJ1-3; D not resolved. With 1 base removed from V and 0 bases from J, the gap between germline ends came to 11 bases. The CDR3 loop spans 16 amino acids. Germline-derived CDR1 and CDR2 are SGHDT and YYEEEE. The full variable domain, rest sourced from reference TRBV5-6 and TRBJ1-3, is DAGVTQSPTHLIKTRGQQVTLRCSPKSGHDTVSWYQQALGQGPQFIFQYYEEEERQRGNFPDRFSGHQFPNYSSELNVNALLLGDSALYLCASSLSAALSGNTIYFGEGSWLTVV.

The rearrangement uses TRBV28 and TRBJ1-4, with D tentatively TRBD1 (6 bases). CDR1 and CDR2 from the germline V gene are MDHEN and SYDVKM. The V and J ends lost 5 bases and 7 bases respectively, with 17 bases between them. The CDR3 totals 15 residues. The CDR3 DNA reads TGTGCCAGCAGTATCTTACAGGGATTGGGTGAAAAACTGTTTTTT. Its protein product is CASSILQGLGEKLFF.

This clone was observed a single time. J is TRBJ1-4 and V is TRBV6-5, with D possibly TRBD1 on 6 matching bases. V lost 5 bases and J 5 bases, leaving 12 bases between the germline ends. The CDR3 is 14 amino acids. Germline V gene sequence: CDR1 MNHEY, CDR2 SVGAGI. The CDR3 reads CASSTGRGNEKLFF. For the CDR3, the DNA is TGTGCCAGCAGTACGGGGAGGGGGAATGAAAAACTGTTTTTT.

This chain links TRBV19 with TRBJ1-2; no reliable D call. Per the germline V gene, CDR1 is LNHDA and CDR2 is SQIVND (reference sequence). CDR3 length equals 15 residues. V lost 4 bases to trimming and J lost 2 bases, with 14 bases between them. The CDR3 sequence: CASSTDKLGNYGYTF. The CDR3 DNA reads as TGTGCCAGTAGTACCGACAAGCTTGGGAACTATGGCTACACCTTC. Supplemented by reference TRBV19 and TRBJ1-2, the full variable domain reads DGGITQSPKYLFRKEGQNVTLSCEQNLNHDAMYWYRQDPGQGLRLIYYSQIVNDFQKGDIAEGYSVSREKKESFPLTVTSAQKNPTAFYLCASSTDKLGNYGYTFGSGTRLTVV.

V gene TRBV10-3 combines with J gene TRBJ1-5, with D uncertain. CDR1 and CDR2 from the germline V gene are ENHRY and SYGVKD. CDR3 length: 15 amino acids. Trimming cost V 5 bases and J 1 base, with 12 bases left between them. The CDR3 bases are TGTGCCATCAGTTCCGAAGGAGGGAGCAATCAGCCCCAGCATTTT. Its protein product is CAISSEGGSNQPQHF.